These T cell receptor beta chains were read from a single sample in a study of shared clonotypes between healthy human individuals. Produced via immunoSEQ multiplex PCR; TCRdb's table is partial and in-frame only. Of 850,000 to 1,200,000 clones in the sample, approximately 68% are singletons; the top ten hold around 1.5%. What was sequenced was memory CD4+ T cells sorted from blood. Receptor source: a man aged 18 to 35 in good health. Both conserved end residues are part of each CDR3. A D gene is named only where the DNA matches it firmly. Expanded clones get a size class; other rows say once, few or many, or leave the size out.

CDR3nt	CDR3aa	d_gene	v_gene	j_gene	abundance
TGTGCCAGCAGCTTGGCTTTTCTAGCGGGAGATACGCAGTATTTT	CASSLAFLAGDTQYF	TRBD2	TRBV5-5	TRBJ2-3	NA
TGCGCCAGCAGTGAAAACTTCTCTGGAAACACCATATATTTT	CASSENFSGNTIYF	NA	TRBV5-1	TRBJ1-3	NA
TGCGCCAGCAGCTTGGACAGTAGTAATGAAAAACTGTTTTTT	CASSLDSSNEKLFF	NA	TRBV5-1	TRBJ1-4	NA
TGTGCCAGCAGCTCCGGAGCCTATGGCTACACCTTC	CASSSGAYGYTF	NA	TRBV11-2	TRBJ1-2	once
TGTGCCAGTAGTCCGGACAGGGGCAATCAGCCCCAGCATTTT	CASSPDRGNQPQHF	TRBD1	TRBV19	TRBJ1-5	NA
TGTGCCAGCAGCAAGGACTACACCGGGGAGCTGTTTTTT	CASSKDYTGELFF	NA	TRBV9	TRBJ2-2	once
TGTGCCACCAGCAGAGTTCTAGCGGGACTACAAGAGACCCAGTACTTC	CATSRVLAGLQETQYF	TRBD2	TRBV15	TRBJ2-5	NA
TGCGCCAGCAGTGAGTCCTCGGCTAGCGGGGGCCTCCGCAATGAGCAGTTCTTC	CASSESSASGGLRNEQFF	TRBD2	TRBV10-2	TRBJ2-1	NA
TGTGCCAGCAGCGTAGGGCCAGATGGTGAGCAGTACTTC	CASSVGPDGEQYF	NA	TRBV9	TRBJ2-7	many
TGTGCCAGTAACAAAGGGGACAGGGGGCGGCAAGAGACCCAGTACTTC	CASNKGDRGRQETQYF	TRBD1	TRBV19	TRBJ2-5	NA
TGTGCCAGTAGTATATCCGGCCAGGGGACCGGTCAGCCCCAGCATTTT	CASSISGQGTGQPQHF	NA	TRBV19	TRBJ1-5	few
TGTGCCAGCAGGAGAACAGGGACAGAGACCCAGTACTTC	CASRRTGTETQYF	NA	TRBV27	TRBJ2-5	NA
TGTGCCAGCAGTTACTCGAGGGGAGACGGAAACACCATATATTTT	CASSYSRGDGNTIYF	NA	TRBV6-5	TRBJ1-3	NA
TGTGCCAGCAGCTTGGGATATAGCAATCAGCCCCAGCATTTT	CASSLGYSNQPQHF	NA	TRBV7-9	TRBJ1-5	NA
TGTGCCAGCAGCCCTCTTGGGGGCACAGATACGCAGTATTTT	CASSPLGGTDTQYF	NA	TRBV5-4	TRBJ2-3	NA
TGTGCCAGCAGCGTAGGTCAGAGCTCCTACGAGCAGTACTTC	CASSVGQSSYEQYF	NA	TRBV9	TRBJ2-7	few
TGTGCCAGCAGCTTTGGGGGAGGGAAGGGAGAGACCCAGTACTTC	CASSFGGGKGETQYF	TRBD2	TRBV7-2	TRBJ2-5	NA
TGTGCCAGCAGTCCCCGACAGGGAAACTATGGCTACACCTTC	CASSPRQGNYGYTF	TRBD1	TRBV6-5	TRBJ1-2	NA
TGTGCCAGCAGCACGGGGAGGGGCCTGAACACTGAAGCTTTCTTT	CASSTGRGLNTEAFF	NA	TRBV5-6	TRBJ1-1	few
TGCGCCAGCAGCTTGGATGGGGGACAGGGAAACACCATATATTTT	CASSLDGGQGNTIYF	TRBD1	TRBV5-1	TRBJ1-3	NA
TGTGCCAGCAGCTACAGGGAAGATCAGCCCCAGCATTTT	CASSYREDQPQHF	NA	TRBV7-2	TRBJ1-5	many
TGTGCCAGCAGTTACTCCGGCTTAAGCTCCTACGAGCAGTACTTC	CASSYSGLSSYEQYF	NA	TRBV6-5	TRBJ2-7	NA
TGTGCCAGCAGCCCCCAATTCTATGGCTACACCTTC	CASSPQFYGYTF	NA	TRBV5-6	TRBJ1-2	NA
TGTGCCAGCAGCCCCAGGACAGGTGGCGCCTACGAGCAGTACTTC	CASSPRTGGAYEQYF	TRBD1	TRBV7-2	TRBJ2-7	once
TGTGCCAGCACTCGCGGACACCTTTCCGAGCAGCCCCAGCATTTT	CASTRGHLSEQPQHF	NA	TRBV6-5	TRBJ1-5	NA
TGTGCCTGGAGTGTCAAAGCTTACCTTACAGATACGCAGTATTTT	CAWSVKAYLTDTQYF	NA	TRBV30	TRBJ2-3	NA